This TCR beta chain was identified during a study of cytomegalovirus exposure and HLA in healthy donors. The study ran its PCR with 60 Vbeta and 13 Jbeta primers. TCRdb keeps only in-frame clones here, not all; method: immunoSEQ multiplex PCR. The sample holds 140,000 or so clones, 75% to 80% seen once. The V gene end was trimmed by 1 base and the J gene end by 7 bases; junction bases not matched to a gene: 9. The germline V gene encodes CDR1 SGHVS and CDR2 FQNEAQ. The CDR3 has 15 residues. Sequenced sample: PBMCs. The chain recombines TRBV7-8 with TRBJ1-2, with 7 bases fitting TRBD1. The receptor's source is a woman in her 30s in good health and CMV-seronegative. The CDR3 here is CASSLVGGGMGGYTF. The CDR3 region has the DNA TGTGCCAGCAGCTTAGTCGGAGGGGGCATGGGTGGCTACACCTTC.